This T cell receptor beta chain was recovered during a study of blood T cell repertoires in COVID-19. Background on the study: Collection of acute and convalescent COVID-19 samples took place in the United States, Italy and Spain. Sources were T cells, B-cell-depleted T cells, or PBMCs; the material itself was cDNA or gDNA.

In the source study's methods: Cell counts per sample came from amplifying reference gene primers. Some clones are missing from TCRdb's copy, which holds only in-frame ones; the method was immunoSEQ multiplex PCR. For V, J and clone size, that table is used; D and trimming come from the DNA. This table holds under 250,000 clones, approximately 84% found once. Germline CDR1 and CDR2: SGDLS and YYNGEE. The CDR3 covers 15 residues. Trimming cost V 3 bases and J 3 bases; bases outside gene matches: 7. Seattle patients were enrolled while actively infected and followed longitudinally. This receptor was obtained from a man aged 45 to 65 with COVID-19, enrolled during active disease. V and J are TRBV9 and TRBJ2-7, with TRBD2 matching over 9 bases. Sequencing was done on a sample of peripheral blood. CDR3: CASSEAGTSLYEQYF. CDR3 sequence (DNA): TGTGCCAGCAGCGAGGCCGGGACTAGCCTCTACGAGCAGTACTTC. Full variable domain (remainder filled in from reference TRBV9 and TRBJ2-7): DSGVTQTPKHLITATGQRVTLRCSPRSGDLSVYWYQQSLDQGLQFLIQYYNGEERAKGNILERFSAQQFPDLHSELNLSSLELGDSALYFCASSEAGTSLYEQYFGPGTRLTVT.